The 32 T cell receptor beta chains presented below share a single source sample, sequenced in a study of blood T cell repertoires in COVID-19. TCRdb's copy holds only in-frame clones and misses some; the assay was immunoSEQ multiplex PCR. The sample consists of almost 250,000 clones, roughly 85% of them appearing once. The sequenced sample was PBMCs or T cells enriched from blood (not recorded which). Every receptor here comes from a woman in her fifties or sixties with acute COVID-19.

This clone was observed once. The genes are TRBV19 and TRBJ1-6; 7 nucleotides align to TRBD1. The V and J ends lost 6 bases and 11 bases, in that order; junction bases with no gene match: 16. CDR1 is LNHDA, CDR2 SQIVND, per germline (reference sequence). There are 16 residues in the CDR3. As DNA, the CDR3 is TGTGCCAGTAGGATTGAGATGGGGACAGTATTGACACCCCTCCACTTT. The encoded protein is CASRIEMGTVLTPLHF.

The V gene is TRBV19, the J gene TRBJ2-1; TRBD2 matches 10 bases. V lost 4 bases and J lost 10; bases outside the gene matches: 16. The CDR3 length is 17 residues. Germline CDR1 is LNHDA and CDR2 is SQIVND (reference sequence). CDR3: CASSSLAGASSRTEQFF. The CDR3 region has the DNA TGTGCCAGTAGTAGCCTAGCGGGGGCCTCATCCCGAACAGAGCAGTTCTTC.

The chain combines TRBV6-6 with TRBJ1-2, with 7 bases that match TRBD1. CDR3 length equals 15 residues. V trimming: 6 bases; J trimming: 3 bases; junction bases outside the gene matches: 10. Germline CDR1 and CDR2: MNHNY and SVGAGI (reference sequence). The DNA for the CDR3 is TGTGCCAGCAGGCCCCGACAGGGTTCGGACTATGGCTACACCTTC. Translation: CASRPRQGSDYGYTF.

The chain combines TRBV7-6 with TRBJ2-7; 12 nucleotides agree with TRBD1. Per germline, CDR1 SGHVS and CDR2 FNYEAQ. Trimming took 5 bases from V and 0 from J; bases not matched to a gene: 11. This CDR3 is built from 18 residues. This chain's CDR3 is CASSPPGQGAKSSYEQYF. In DNA form, the CDR3 reads TGTGCCAGCAGCCCTCCGGGACAGGGGGCGAAGAGCTCCTACGAGCAGTACTTC.

The CDR3 loop reads CASSAGADTQYF. The DNA of the CDR3 is TGTGCCAGCAGCGCGGGTGCAGATACGCAGTATTTT. The chain uses TRBV11-2 and TRBJ2-3; a possible D gene is TRBD2 (5 bases). Trimming cost V 5 bases and J 4 bases, with 7 bases left between them. Germline lookup yields CDR1 SGHAT and CDR2 FQNNGV. This CDR3 is built from 12 residues. The variable domain in full, with the rest retrieved from reference TRBV11-2 and TRBJ2-3, is EAGVAQSPRYKIIEKRQSVAFWCNPISGHATLYWYQQILGQGPKLLIQFQNNGVVDDSQLPKDRFSAERLKGVDSTLKIQPAKLEDSAVYLCASSAGADTQYFGPGTRLTVL.

The V and J genes are TRBV5-4 and TRBJ1-2, with D possibly TRBD1 on 5 matching bases. Germline V gene lookup returns CDR1 SGHNT and CDR2 YYREEE (reference sequence). The CDR3 spans 15 residues. V lost 5 bases and J 5 bases, leaving 19 bases between the germline ends. The CDR3 sequence: CASSQRWGSTYGYTF. The CDR3 DNA reads as TGTGCCAGCAGTCAGAGGTGGGGCTCCACTTATGGCTACACCTTC. Together with reference TRBV5-4 and TRBJ1-2, the CDR3 gives the full variable domain: ETGVTQSPTHLIKTRGQQVTLRCSSQSGHNTVSWYQQALGQGPQFIFQYYREEENGRGNFPPRFSGLQFPNYSSELNVNALELDDSALYLCASSQRWGSTYGYTFGSGTRLTVV.

This clone was seen a handful of times. The chain couples TRBV7-2 to TRBJ2-5, with D uncertain. The CDR3 runs to 12 residues. V was clipped by 5 bases and J by 5 bases, with 9 bases between them. Germline CDR1 is SGHTA and CDR2 is FQGNSA. The CDR3 spells CASSRQLETQYF. CDR3 nucleotides: TGTGCCAGCAGCCGTCAGTTGGAGACCCAGTACTTC.

This chain connects TRBV14 to TRBJ1-1; TRBD1 aligns across 11 bases. This CDR3 is built from 14 residues. The V segment lost 4 bases and the J segment 6 bases; nucleotides outside the gene matches: 4. Looked up from germline, CDR1 is SGHDN and CDR2 is FVKESK. CDR3 nucleotides: TGTGCCAGCAGCCCGCAGGGACAGGGGGCTGAAGCTTTCTTT. This codes for CASSPQGQGAEAFF.

The rearrangement links TRBV12-3 or TRBV12-4 to TRBJ2-2; TRBD2 matches at 7 bases. This CDR3 comprises 12 residues. With 5 bases clipped from V and 7 bases from J, the junction kept 1 base outside the gene matches. The CDR3 DNA sequence: TGTGCCAGCAGTCGGGACTACGGGGAGCTGTTTTTT. Encoded protein: CASSRDYGELFF.

The CDR3 DNA follows: TGTGCCAGCAGCTACACTACCGGGACAGGGAGTGGCTACACCTTC. It translates to CASSYTTGTGSGYTF. The chain has TRBV11-1 and TRBJ1-2; 9 nucleotides match TRBD1. The trim removed 4 bases at V and 7 bases at J, leaving 10 bases unmatched. CDR1 is SGHAT, CDR2 FQDESV, per germline (reference sequence). The CDR3 spans 15 residues.

The chain recombines TRBV3-1 (or the pseudogene TRBV3-2) with TRBJ2-7, with D unresolved. CDR1 is LGHDT, CDR2 YNNKEL, per germline (reference sequence). V lost 9 bases and J 1 base, leaving 16 bases between the germline ends. The CDR3 consists of 14 residues. The CDR3 loop is CASRVSGVSYEQYF. DNA of the CDR3: TGTGCCAGTCGAGTTTCAGGTGTTTCCTACGAGCAGTACTTC.

The V and J genes are TRBV3-1 (or the pseudogene TRBV3-2) and TRBJ1-2; D remains ambiguous. Germline V lookup: CDR1 LGHDT, CDR2 YNNKEL (reference sequence). The CDR3 has 12 amino acids. Trimming cost V 3 bases and J 10 bases, with 12 bases left between them. CDR3 in amino acids: CASSQTTGNYTF. DNA for the CDR3: TGTGCCAGCAGCCAGACAACTGGAAACTACACCTTC.

The chain is built from TRBV19 and TRBJ2-5; the D gene is possibly TRBD2 (6 bases). The CDR3 totals 15 residues. V lost 1 base to trimming and J lost 5 bases, with 14 bases between them. Germline V lookup: CDR1 LNHDA, CDR2 SQIVND (reference sequence). The CDR3, as DNA: TGTGCCAGTAGTATAGCGGGGGAACCATTTGAGACCCAGTACTTC. Protein: CASSIAGEPFETQYF.

This clone was counted a single time. The rearrangement joins TRBV4-1 to TRBJ1-1; D is uncertain. Trimming shortened V by 4 bases and J by 1 base, and 10 bases separated the two germline ends. The CDR3 is 14 residues long. CDR1 is MGHRA and CDR2 is YSYEKL in the germline V gene. The CDR3 is CASSLHTANTEAFF. The CDR3 DNA reads TGCGCCAGCAGCCTACACACCGCGAACACTGAAGCTTTCTTT.

CDR3 in amino acids: CASSREFEGELFF. DNA of the CDR3: TGTGCCAGCAGTCGGGAGTTCGAGGGGGAGCTGTTTTTT. The genes are TRBV6-5 and TRBJ2-2; a weak D match, TRBD2 (6 bases). CDR1 and CDR2 (germline): MNHEY, SVGAGI. This CDR3 comprises 13 residues. The V and J ends lost 5 bases and 8 bases respectively, with 12 bases between them.

V gene TRBV5-4 combines with J gene TRBJ1-6, with D possibly being TRBD1 (5 bases). V lost 4 bases and J 3 bases, leaving 11 bases between the germline ends. Germline assignment: CDR1 SGHNT and CDR2 YYREEE (reference sequence). The CDR3 runs to 15 residues. The CDR3 protein is CASSPGGNYNSPLHF. In DNA form, the CDR3 reads TGTGCCAGCAGCCCCGGGGGGAACTATAATTCACCCCTCCACTTT.

This clone was observed once. The V call is TRBV5-1, the J call TRBJ2-2; D is ambiguous. Trimming removed 1 base from V and 2 bases from J, with 3 bases in between. CDR3 length: 13 residues. From germline, CDR1 is SGHRS and CDR2 YFSETQ. CDR3 bases: TGCGCCAGCAGCTTGACTAACACCGGGGAGCTGTTTTTT. This gives the protein CASSLTNTGELFF.

This rearrangement joins TRBV29-1 to TRBJ1-1; no reliable D call. Trimming stripped 7 bases from V and 2 bases from J, with 8 bases between. Germline V gene lookup returns CDR1 SQVTM and CDR2 ANQGSEA. This CDR3 region has 11 residues. The CDR3 sequence is CSAELNTEAFF. The DNA for the CDR3 is TGCAGCGCCGAGCTAAACACTGAAGCTTTCTTT.

The CDR3 protein is CAWTQTRSGELFF. CDR3 nucleotides: TGTGCCTGGACCCAGACTAGATCCGGGGAGCTGTTTTTT. The chain couples TRBV30 to TRBJ2-2; tentatively, D is TRBD2 (6 bases). Germline values: CDR1 GTSNPN, CDR2 SVGIG (reference sequence). V dropped 4 bases and J dropped 6 bases, with 12 bases sitting between them. This CDR3 has 13 amino acids.

The chain combines TRBV19 with TRBJ1-2; D gene unclear. From germline, CDR1 is LNHDA and CDR2 SQIVND (reference sequence). Trimming stripped 7 bases from V and 8 bases from J, with 29 bases between. CDR3 length equals 17 residues. This CDR3 is CASTPAGHTAFVEGYTF. In DNA form, the CDR3 reads TGTGCCAGTACCCCGGCAGGTCACACGGCTTTTGTAGAGGGCTACACCTTC.

V and J are TRBV6-2 or TRBV6-3 and TRBJ2-3; TRBD2 matches 8 bases. V lost 6 bases, J lost 5 bases, and 7 bases stayed unmatched. Germline CDR1 reads MNHEY; CDR2 reads SVGEGT. This CDR3 is 14 amino acids long. The CDR3 region is CASSRGGWEDTQYF. The DNA of the CDR3 is TGTGCCAGCAGCCGGGGGGGATGGGAAGATACGCAGTATTTT.

This chain joins TRBV30 and TRBJ1-6, with 7 bases identical to TRBD1. This CDR3 contains 13 residues. The germline V gene has CDR1 GTSNPN and CDR2 SVGIG (reference sequence). Trimming at V came to 2 bases and at J to 7 bases, leaving 2 bases not matched to a gene. CDR3 protein: CAWSKQGNSPLHF. CDR3 coding DNA: TGTGCCTGGAGTAAACAGGGGAATTCACCCCTCCACTTT.

The V gene is TRBV19, the J gene TRBJ1-1; no clear D. The germline gives CDR1 LNHDA, CDR2 SQIVND (reference sequence). CDR3 length: 14 residues. Trimming took off 7 bases at V and 1 base at J, with 13 bases between the two ends. In DNA, the CDR3 is TGTGCCAGTACCCCTGGCGGTCCGAACACTGAAGCTTTCTTT. Protein: CASTPGGPNTEAFF.

The rearrangement uses TRBV23-1 and TRBJ2-3; 7 bases are shared with TRBD2. TRBV23-1 qualifies as an ORF whose function is uncertain. V dropped 3 bases and J dropped 0; count of bases not matched to a gene: 15. The CDR3 has 19 amino acids. The CDR3 here is CASSQLSLGGGDSTDTQYF. CDR3 coding DNA: TGCGCCAGCAGTCAGCTGAGCCTGGGGGGGGGAGATAGCACAGATACGCAGTATTTT.

The chain combines TRBV19 with TRBJ2-1; TRBD2 matches at 11 bases. Germline values: CDR1 LNHDA, CDR2 SQIVND (reference sequence). This CDR3 comprises 17 residues. V was clipped by 5 bases and J by 0 bases; unmatched bases: 6. This chain's CDR3 is CASSRTSGSPSYNEQFF. The CDR3 region has the DNA TGTGCCAGTAGTCGGACTAGCGGGTCCCCCTCCTACAATGAGCAGTTCTTC.

V gene TRBV15 combines with J gene TRBJ2-1, with 16 positions matching TRBD2. V shed 6 bases, J shed 0 bases, and the junction held 2 bases outside the gene matches. The CDR3 totals 17 residues. Per the germline V gene, CDR1 is LNHNV and CDR2 is YYDKDF (reference sequence). In DNA form, the CDR3 reads TGTGCCACCAGGGGACTAGCGGGGGGGAACTCCTACAATGAGCAGTTCTTC. This sequence encodes CATRGLAGGNSYNEQFF.

This rearrangement joins TRBV3-1 (or the pseudogene TRBV3-2) to TRBJ1-5, with D uncertain. From germline, CDR1 is LGHDT and CDR2 YNNKEL (reference sequence). CDR3 length: 15 amino acids. Trimming shortened V by 0 bases and J by 5 bases, and 11 bases separated the two germline ends. The CDR3 region is CASSQEGREDQPQHF. The CDR3 region has the DNA TGTGCCAGCAGCCAAGAAGGGAGGGAGGATCAGCCCCAGCATTTT.

The rearrangement uses TRBV12-5 and TRBJ2-5; TRBD1 might be the D (6 bases). The CDR3 totals 13 residues. Germline values: CDR1 LGHNT, CDR2 FRNRAP. V lost 6 bases, J lost 5 bases, and 13 bases lay in between. For the CDR3, the DNA is TGTGCTAGTGGGCAGGGGATGGGGGAGACCCAGTACTTC. Translation: CASGQGMGETQYF.

This chain uses TRBV7-8 with TRBJ1-6; no clear D gene. Germline lookup yields CDR1 SGHVS and CDR2 FQNEAQ. Trimming cost V 2 bases and J 0 bases, with 8 bases left between them. The CDR3 spans 16 residues. The CDR3, as DNA: TGTGCCAGCAGCTTACCAAAGAGCTCCTATAATTCACCCCTCCACTTT. It translates to CASSLPKSSYNSPLHF.

The rearrangement uses TRBV9 and TRBJ1-6; D not resolved. V gave up 3 bases and J gave up 0 bases, with 10 bases separating them. Germline CDR1 SGDLS, CDR2 YYNGEE. This CDR3 region has 16 residues. The CDR3 DNA follows: TGTGCCAGCAGCGCCCGGGTCAGCTCCTATAATTCACCCCTCCACTTT. Translating gives CASSARVSSYNSPLHF.

The chain employs TRBV10-2 and TRBJ1-2, with 9 bases aligning to TRBD1. This CDR3 has 13 residues. The germline V gene encodes CDR1 WSHSY and CDR2 SAAADI. V lost 7 bases, J lost 9 bases, and 9 bases stayed unmatched. CDR3 residues: CASKMGQGLSYTF. CDR3 sequence (DNA): TGCGCCAGCAAAATGGGACAGGGTCTGAGCTACACCTTC.

This chain uses TRBV7-2 with TRBJ2-5; 9 nucleotides match TRBD2. With V trimmed by 5 bases and J by 2 bases, 6 bases remained unmatched. This CDR3 is built from 15 residues. CDR1 is SGHTA and CDR2 is FQGNSA in the germline V gene. The CDR3 here is CASSPRAGGQETQYF. The CDR3 DNA is TGTGCCAGCAGCCCGCGAGCGGGGGGACAAGAGACCCAGTACTTC.